Shown below are 5 T cell receptor beta chains from a single sample sequenced in a study of blood T cell repertoires in COVID-19. TCRdb's table, derived via immunoSEQ multiplex PCR, lists solely in-frame clones and lacks some. This table has over 300,000 clones, roughly 90% appearing once. The source material was peripheral blood. The receptor set was obtained from a man in his late teens or twenties who had recovered from COVID-19.

This chain joins TRBV4-1 and TRBJ1-1, with 7 bases that match TRBD1. The trim removed 5 bases at V and 11 bases at J, leaving 8 bases unmatched. The CDR3 length is 12 residues. Germline V gene lookup returns CDR1 MGHRA and CDR2 YSYEKL. CDR3 protein: CASSGDRTRAFF. The DNA of the CDR3 is TGCGCCAGCAGCGGGGACAGAACAAGGGCTTTCTTT.

This chain links TRBV7-9 with TRBJ2-6, with no clear D. The germline V gene encodes CDR1 SEHNR and CDR2 FQNEAQ (reference sequence). Between the trimmed V and J ends, which lost 5 bases and 2 bases, there was a span of 19 bases. The length of the CDR3 is 18 residues. The CDR3 region is CASSPLEVLVTGANVLTF. Here the CDR3 DNA reads TGTGCCAGCAGCCCACTTGAGGTTCTGGTGACTGGGGCCAACGTCCTGACTTTC. Full variable domain (outside the CDR3, taken from reference TRBV7-9 and TRBJ2-6): DTGVSQNPRHKITKRGQNVTFRCDPISEHNRLYWYRQTLGQGPEFLTYFQNEAQLEKSRLLSDRFSAERPKGSFSTLEIQRTEQGDSAMYLCASSPLEVLVTGANVLTFGAGSRLTVL.

The chain recombines TRBV4-3 with TRBJ2-7; no firm D call. V lost 0 bases to trimming and J lost 2 bases, with 8 bases between them. In germline, CDR1 is LGHNA, CDR2 YSLEER. The CDR3 covers 14 residues. This CDR3 is CASSQDLAAYEQYF. The CDR3, as DNA: TGCGCCAGCAGCCAAGATTTGGCAGCCTACGAGCAGTACTTC.

The rearrangement joins TRBV19 to TRBJ2-7, with 7 bases fitting TRBD1. The CDR3 has 14 residues. Trimming removed 6 bases from V and 1 base from J; junction bases left unmatched: 6. Germline CDR1 reads LNHDA; CDR2 reads SQIVND (reference sequence). CDR3 sequence: CASSLQGTSYEQYF. The CDR3, as DNA: TGTGCCAGTAGCCTACAGGGGACGTCCTACGAGCAGTACTTC.

The gene calls are TRBV4-1 and TRBJ2-1, with TRBD2 matching 7 bases. Losses at the gene ends were 0 bases for V and 4 bases for J; bases not matched to a gene: 6. The CDR3 totals 16 residues. Germline CDR1 MGHRA, CDR2 YSYEKL. This chain's CDR3 is CASSQEPSGKYNEQFF. The CDR3 DNA sequence: TGCGCCAGCAGCCAAGAACCGAGCGGGAAGTACAATGAGCAGTTCTTC.